This T cell receptor (beta chain) was sequenced for a study of Tregs in tolerant kidney transplant recipients. Regarding the study as a whole: For some patients, primers changed over time, blocking nucleotide-level comparison. Activated donor B cell expansion appeared to reveal the most relevant donor-specific TCRbeta repertoire.

Trimming removed 0 bases from V and 3 bases from J; junction bases left unmatched: 9. The V gene's germline CDR1 is MGHDK and CDR2 SYGVNS. This CDR3 contains 17 residues. As concerns this clone: The antigen remains unidentified.

The protocol was immunoSEQ multiplex PCR, while the TCRdb copy is restricted to in-frame clones and leaves out a portion. The repertoire includes about 94,000 clones, roughly 93% of them detected once, and 0.46% sits in the top ten. The sequences come from CD4+ T cells from blood, collected before the transplant. This receptor was taken from a human donor who received a combined kidney and bone marrow transplant. The chain is built from TRBV25-1 and TRBJ1-2; 8 positions agree with TRBD1. CDR3 region: CASSEYAAGGEDYGYTF. DNA of the CDR3: TGTGCCAGCAGTGAATACGCTGCAGGGGGCGAGGACTATGGCTACACCTTC.